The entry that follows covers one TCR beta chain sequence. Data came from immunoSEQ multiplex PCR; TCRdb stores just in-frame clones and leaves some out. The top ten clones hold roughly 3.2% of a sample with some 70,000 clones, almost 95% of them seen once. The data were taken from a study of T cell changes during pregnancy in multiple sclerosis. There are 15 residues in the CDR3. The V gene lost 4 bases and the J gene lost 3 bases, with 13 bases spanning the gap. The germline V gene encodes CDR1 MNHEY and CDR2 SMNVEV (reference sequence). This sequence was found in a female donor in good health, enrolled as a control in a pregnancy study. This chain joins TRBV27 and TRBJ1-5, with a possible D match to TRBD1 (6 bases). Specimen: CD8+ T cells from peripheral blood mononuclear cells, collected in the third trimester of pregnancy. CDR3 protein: CASSWTANPNQPQHF. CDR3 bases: TGTGCCAGCAGTTGGACAGCAAATCCCAATCAGCCCCAGCATTTT.